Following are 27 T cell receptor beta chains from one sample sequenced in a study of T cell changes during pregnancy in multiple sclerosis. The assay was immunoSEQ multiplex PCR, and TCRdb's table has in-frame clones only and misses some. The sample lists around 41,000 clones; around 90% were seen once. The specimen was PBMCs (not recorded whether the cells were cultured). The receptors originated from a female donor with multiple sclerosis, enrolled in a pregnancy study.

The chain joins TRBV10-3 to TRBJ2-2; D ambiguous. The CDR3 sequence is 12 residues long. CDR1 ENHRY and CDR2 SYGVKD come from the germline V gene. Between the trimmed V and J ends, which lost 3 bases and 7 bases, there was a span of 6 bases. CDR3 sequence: CAISDGVGELFF. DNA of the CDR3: TGTGCCATCAGTGATGGGGTCGGGGAGCTGTTTTTT.

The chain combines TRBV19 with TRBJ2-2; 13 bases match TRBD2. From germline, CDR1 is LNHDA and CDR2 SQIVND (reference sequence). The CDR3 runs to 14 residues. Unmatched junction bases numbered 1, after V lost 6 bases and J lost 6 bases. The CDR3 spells CASSGLAGAGELFF. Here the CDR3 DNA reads TGTGCCAGTAGCGGACTAGCGGGAGCCGGGGAGCTGTTTTTT.

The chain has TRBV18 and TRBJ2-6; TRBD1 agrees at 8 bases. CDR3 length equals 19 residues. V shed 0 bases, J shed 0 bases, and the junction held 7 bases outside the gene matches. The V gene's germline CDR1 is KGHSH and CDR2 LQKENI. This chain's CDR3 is CASSPPSGTGGSGANVLTF. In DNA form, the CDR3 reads TGTGCCAGCTCACCACCCTCCGGGACAGGTGGCTCTGGGGCCAACGTCCTGACTTTC.

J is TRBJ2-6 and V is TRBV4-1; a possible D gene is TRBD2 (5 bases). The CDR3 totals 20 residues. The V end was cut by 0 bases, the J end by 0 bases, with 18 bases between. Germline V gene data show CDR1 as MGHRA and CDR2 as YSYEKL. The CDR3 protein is CASSQERSGRRNSGANVLTF. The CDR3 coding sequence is TGCGCCAGCAGCCAAGAAAGGAGCGGACGGAGGAACTCTGGGGCCAACGTCCTGACTTTC.

The CDR3 loop reads CASSQDPGNTEAFF. CDR3 in DNA: TGCGCCAGCAGCCAAGATCCAGGGAACACTGAAGCTTTCTTT. The chain has TRBV4-1 and TRBJ1-1; D not resolved. Germline assignment: CDR1 MGHRA and CDR2 YSYEKL. The germline V and J ends were trimmed by 0 bases and 1 base, with 6 bases remaining between them. The CDR3 has 14 amino acids.

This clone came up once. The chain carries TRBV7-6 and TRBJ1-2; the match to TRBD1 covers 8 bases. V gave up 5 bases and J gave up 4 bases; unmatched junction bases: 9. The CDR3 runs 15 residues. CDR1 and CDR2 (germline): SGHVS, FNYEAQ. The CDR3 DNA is TGTGCCAGCAGCCGAACGACAGGGGTAGGCTATGGCTACACCTTC. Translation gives CASSRTTGVGYGYTF.

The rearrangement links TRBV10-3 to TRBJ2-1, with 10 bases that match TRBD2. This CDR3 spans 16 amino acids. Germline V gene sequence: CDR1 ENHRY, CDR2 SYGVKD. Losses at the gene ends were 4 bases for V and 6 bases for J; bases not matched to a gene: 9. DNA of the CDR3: TGTGCCATCAGTGGCGAGCGGGAGGGCCTTTCCAATGAGCAGTTCTTC. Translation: CAISGEREGLSNEQFF.

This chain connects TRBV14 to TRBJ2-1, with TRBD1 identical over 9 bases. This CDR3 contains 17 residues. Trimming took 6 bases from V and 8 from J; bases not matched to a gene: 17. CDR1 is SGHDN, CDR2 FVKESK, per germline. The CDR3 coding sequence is TGTGCCAGCAGTCAAAGGACCATCAGGGGGACAGGGTATGAGCAGTTCTTC. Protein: CASSQRTIRGTGYEQFF. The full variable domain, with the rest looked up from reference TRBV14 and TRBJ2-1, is EAGVTQFPSHSVIEKGQTVTLRCDPISGHDNLYWYRRVMGKEIKFLLHFVKESKQDESGMPNNRFLAERTGGTYSTLKVQPAELEDSGVYFCASSQRTIRGTGYEQFFGPGTRLTVL.

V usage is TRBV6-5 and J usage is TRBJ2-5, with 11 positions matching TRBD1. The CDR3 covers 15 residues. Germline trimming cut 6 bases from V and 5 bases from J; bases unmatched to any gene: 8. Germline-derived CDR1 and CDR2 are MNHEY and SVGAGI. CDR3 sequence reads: CASRPGQGAAETQYF. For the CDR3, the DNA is TGTGCCAGCAGACCCGGACAGGGGGCGGCTGAGACCCAGTACTTC.

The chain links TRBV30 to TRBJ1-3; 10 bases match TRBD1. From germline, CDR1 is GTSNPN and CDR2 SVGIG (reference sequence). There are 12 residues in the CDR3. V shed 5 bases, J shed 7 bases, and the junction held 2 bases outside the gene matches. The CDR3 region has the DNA TGTGCCTGGGGGACAGGGGCCAACACCATATATTTT. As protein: CAWGTGANTIYF.

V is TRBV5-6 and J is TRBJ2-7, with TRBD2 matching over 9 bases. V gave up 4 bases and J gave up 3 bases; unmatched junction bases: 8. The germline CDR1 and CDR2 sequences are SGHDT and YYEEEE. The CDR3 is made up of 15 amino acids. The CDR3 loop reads CASSPTTSGYYEQYF. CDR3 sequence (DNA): TGTGCCAGCAGCCCGACGACTAGCGGATACTACGAGCAGTACTTC. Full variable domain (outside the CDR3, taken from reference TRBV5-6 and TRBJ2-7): DAGVTQSPTHLIKTRGQQVTLRCSPKSGHDTVSWYQQALGQGPQFIFQYYEEEERQRGNFPDRFSGHQFPNYSSELNVNALLLGDSALYLCASSPTTSGYYEQYFGPGTRLTVT.

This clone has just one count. This CDR3 is CASTRDFTAGSYNEQFF. The CDR3, as DNA: TGTGCCAGTACCCGGGACTTCACAGCTGGGTCCTACAATGAGCAGTTCTTC. This chain uses TRBV19 with TRBJ2-1, with a tentative D call TRBD2 (6 bases). This CDR3 has 17 amino acids. The germline CDR1 and CDR2 sequences are LNHDA and SQIVND (reference sequence). Between the trimmed V and J ends, which lost 7 bases and 1 base, there was a span of 20 bases.

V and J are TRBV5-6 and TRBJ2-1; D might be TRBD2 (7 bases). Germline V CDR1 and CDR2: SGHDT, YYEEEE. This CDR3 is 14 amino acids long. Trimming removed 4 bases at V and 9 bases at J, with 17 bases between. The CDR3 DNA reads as TGTGCCAGCAGCCAGGGAGGGGGGCCGGGTGAGCAGTTCTTC. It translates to CASSQGGGPGEQFF.

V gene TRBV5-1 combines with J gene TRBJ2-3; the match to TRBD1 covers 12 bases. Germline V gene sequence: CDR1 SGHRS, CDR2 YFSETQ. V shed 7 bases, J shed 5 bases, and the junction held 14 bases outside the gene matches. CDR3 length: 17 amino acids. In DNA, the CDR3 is TGCGCCAGCGAGTGGGGACAGGGGGCTCGAAGAGGAGATACGCAGTATTTT. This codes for CASEWGQGARRGDTQYF.

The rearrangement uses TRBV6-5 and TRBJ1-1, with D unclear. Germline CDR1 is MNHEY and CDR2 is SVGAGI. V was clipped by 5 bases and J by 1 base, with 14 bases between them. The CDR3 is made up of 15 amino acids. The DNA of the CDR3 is TGTGCCAGCAGTCGGAACCACCGAAGGAACACTGAAGCTTTCTTT. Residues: CASSRNHRRNTEAFF.

DNA of the CDR3: TGTGCCAGCAGTAGACGGGACAATCAGCCCCAGCATTTT. This codes for CASSRRDNQPQHF. The chain has TRBV6-5 and TRBJ1-5; D not certain. V lost 5 bases to trimming and J lost 3 bases, with 8 bases between them. The CDR3 is 13 residues long. In germline, CDR1 is MNHEY, CDR2 SVGAGI.

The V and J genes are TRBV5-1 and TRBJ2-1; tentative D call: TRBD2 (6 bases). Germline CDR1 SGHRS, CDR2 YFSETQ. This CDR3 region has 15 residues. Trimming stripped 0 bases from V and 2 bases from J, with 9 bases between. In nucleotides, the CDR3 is TGCGCCAGCAGCTTGGCAACGGGAGCCTACAATGAGCAGTTCTTC. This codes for CASSLATGAYNEQFF.

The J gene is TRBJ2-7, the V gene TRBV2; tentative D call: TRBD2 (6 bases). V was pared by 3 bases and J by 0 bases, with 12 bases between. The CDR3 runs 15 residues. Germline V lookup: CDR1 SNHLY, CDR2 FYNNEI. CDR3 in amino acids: CASSEGLSSSYEQYF. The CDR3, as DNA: TGTGCCAGCAGTGAGGGACTGTCGAGCTCCTACGAGCAGTACTTC.

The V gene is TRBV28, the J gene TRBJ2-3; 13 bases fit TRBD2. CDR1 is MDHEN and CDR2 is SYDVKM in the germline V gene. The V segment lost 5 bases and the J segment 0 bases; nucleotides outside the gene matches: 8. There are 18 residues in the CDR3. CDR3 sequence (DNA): TGTGCCAGCAGTCCGTGGACTAGCGGGAGTGTTAGCACAGATACGCAGTATTTT. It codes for CASSPWTSGSVSTDTQYF.

The CDR3 bases are TGTGCCTGGAGGGGGAACACTGAAGCTTTCTTT. This codes for CAWRGNTEAFF. The chain employs TRBV30 and TRBJ1-1; D uncertain. Germline-derived CDR1 and CDR2 are GTSNPN and SVGIG (reference sequence). V lost 3 bases, J lost 1 base, and 3 bases lay in between. The CDR3 sequence is 11 residues long.

The CDR3 region has the DNA TGCGCCAGCAGCCAAGGGGTAGGGCCCCAAGAGACCCAGTACTTC. Its protein product is CASSQGVGPQETQYF. V and J are TRBV4-3 and TRBJ2-5; D remains unclear. The CDR3 consists of 15 residues. Trimming pared 1 base from V and 1 base from J, leaving 10 bases between. Germline V gene lookup returns CDR1 LGHNA and CDR2 YSLEER.

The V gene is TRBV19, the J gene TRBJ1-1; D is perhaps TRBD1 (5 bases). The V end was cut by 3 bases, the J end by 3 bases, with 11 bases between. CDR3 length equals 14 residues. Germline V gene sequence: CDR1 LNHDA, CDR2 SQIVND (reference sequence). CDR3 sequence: CASSIPLGDTEAFF. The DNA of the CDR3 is TGTGCCAGTAGTATCCCTCTGGGGGACACTGAAGCTTTCTTT.

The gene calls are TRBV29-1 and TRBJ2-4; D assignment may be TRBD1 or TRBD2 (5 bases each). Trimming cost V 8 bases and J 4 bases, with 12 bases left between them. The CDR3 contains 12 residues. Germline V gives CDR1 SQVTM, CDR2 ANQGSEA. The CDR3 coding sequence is TGCAGCAGCCGGGACGGAAAAAACATTCAGTACTTC. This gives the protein CSSRDGKNIQYF.

The CDR3: CASSFPRTYSNTGELFF. In nucleotides, the CDR3 is TGTGCCAGCAGTTTTCCCCGGACATATTCGAACACCGGGGAGCTGTTTTTT. The chain is built from TRBV28 and TRBJ2-2, with D perhaps matching TRBD1 (5 bases). V gave up 3 bases and J gave up 0 bases, with 14 bases separating them. The CDR3 is made up of 17 amino acids. Germline V gene sequence: CDR1 MDHEN, CDR2 SYDVKM.

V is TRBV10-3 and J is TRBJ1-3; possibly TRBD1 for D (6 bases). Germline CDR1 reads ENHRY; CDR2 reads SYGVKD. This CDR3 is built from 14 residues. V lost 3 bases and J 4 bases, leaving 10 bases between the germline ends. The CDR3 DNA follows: TGTGCCATCAGTGACCGACAGGTCGGAAACACCATATATTTT. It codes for CAISDRQVGNTIYF.

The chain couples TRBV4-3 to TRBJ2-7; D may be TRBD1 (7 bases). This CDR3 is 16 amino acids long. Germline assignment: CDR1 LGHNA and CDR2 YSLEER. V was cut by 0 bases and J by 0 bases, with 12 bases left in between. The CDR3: CASSQEEGAGSYEQYF. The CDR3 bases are TGCGCCAGCAGCCAAGAGGAGGGGGCCGGCTCCTACGAGCAGTACTTC.

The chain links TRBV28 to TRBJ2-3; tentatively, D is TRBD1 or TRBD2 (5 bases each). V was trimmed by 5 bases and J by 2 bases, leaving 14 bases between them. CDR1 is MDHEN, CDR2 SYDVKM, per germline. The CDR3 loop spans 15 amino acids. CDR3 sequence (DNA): TGTGCCAGCAGTACCCGGGACCACATCACAGATACGCAGTATTTT. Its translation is CASSTRDHITDTQYF.